Presented here are 21 T cell receptor beta chains from one specimen sequenced in a study of blood T cell repertoires in COVID-19. Sequenced by immunoSEQ multiplex PCR; TCRdb stores in-frame clones only, minus some. The sample consists of over 110,000 clones, 70% to 85% of them appearing once. Sequenced input: peripheral blood. The receptor set was obtained from a man aged 55-75 years with active or convalescent COVID-19.

The chain combines TRBV5-1 with TRBJ2-2; 9 nucleotides line up with TRBD2. Germline V gene sequence: CDR1 SGHRS, CDR2 YFSETQ. This CDR3 contains 15 residues. V dropped 3 bases and J dropped 3; count of bases not matched to a gene: 3. The CDR3, as DNA: TGCGCCAGCAGCTCAAGGACTAGCGACACCGGGGAGCTGTTTTTT. Protein: CASSSRTSDTGELFF.

This chain uses TRBV7-9 with TRBJ1-2; TRBD1 matches at 7 bases. The CDR3 totals 15 residues. Per the germline V gene, CDR1 is SEHNR and CDR2 is FQNEAQ (reference sequence). Unmatched junction bases numbered 3, after V lost 0 bases and J lost 2 bases. The CDR3 coding sequence is TGTGCCAGCAGCTTAGCGATGACAGGGAACTATGGCTACACCTTC. Amino acids: CASSLAMTGNYGYTF.

The chain recombines TRBV25-1 with TRBJ2-7; a possible D gene is TRBD2 (5 bases). The germline V gene encodes CDR1 MGHDK and CDR2 SYGVNS. V lost 4 bases and J 4 bases, leaving 11 bases between the germline ends. CDR3 size: 13 residues. The CDR3 spells CASSADSKYEQYF. The DNA for the CDR3 is TGTGCCAGCAGTGCGGACTCGAAATACGAGCAGTACTTC.

The chain couples TRBV27 to TRBJ1-5; 10 nucleotides align to TRBD1. In germline, CDR1 is MNHEY, CDR2 SMNVEV (reference sequence). V lost 3 bases and J lost 5; bases outside the gene matches: 1. The CDR3 contains 14 residues. In nucleotides, the CDR3 is TGTGCCAGCAGTTTGACAGGGGGCCATCAGCCCCAGCATTTT. It specifies CASSLTGGHQPQHF.

CDR3 bases: TGCGCCAGCAGCTTGGGTAATAGCGGGGTGTACACAGATACGCAGTATTTT. Encoded protein: CASSLGNSGVYTDTQYF. The J gene is TRBJ2-3, the V gene TRBV5-1, with 8 bases identical to TRBD2. From germline, CDR1 is SGHRS and CDR2 YFSETQ. Trimming cost V 0 bases and J 2 bases; bases outside gene matches: 8. The CDR3 spans 17 residues.

This clone appeared a few times. This chain connects TRBV6-2 or TRBV6-3 to TRBJ2-7; D may be TRBD2 (6 bases). With 5 bases removed from V and 2 bases from J, the gap between germline ends came to 16 bases. This CDR3 is 15 amino acids long. The V gene's germline CDR1 is MNHEY and CDR2 SVGEGT. In DNA, the CDR3 is TGTGCCAGCAGTCCCCGGGCCGGGAGTACCTACGAGCAGTACGTC. This encodes CASSPRAGSTYEQYV.

The chain combines TRBV7-2 with TRBJ1-6, with 9 positions matching TRBD1. V lost 5 bases and J lost 6; bases outside the gene matches: 5. Germline CDR1 SGHTA, CDR2 FQGNSA. CDR3 length equals 15 residues. The CDR3 loop is CASSPQGAGNSPLHF. The CDR3 nucleotides are TGTGCCAGCAGCCCACAGGGGGCTGGTAATTCACCCCTCCACTTT.

The genes are TRBV4-1 and TRBJ1-5, with a tentative D call TRBD1 (6 bases). Trimming pared 0 bases from V and 6 bases from J, leaving 12 bases between. The germline V gene encodes CDR1 MGHRA and CDR2 YSYEKL. This CDR3 has 15 amino acids. CDR3 DNA sequence: TGCGCCAGCAGCCAAGACAGGGGTCTGGGTCAGCCCCAGCATTTT. Its protein is CASSQDRGLGQPQHF.

This clone was seen just once. This chain uses TRBV28 with TRBJ2-1; D is perhaps TRBD2 (6 bases). CDR1 MDHEN and CDR2 SYDVKM come from the germline V gene. The length of the CDR3 is 15 residues. Trimming stripped 6 bases from V and 7 bases from J, with 19 bases between. The chain's CDR3 is CASSSPSWGENEQFF. DNA of the CDR3: TGTGCCAGCAGCTCACCCTCTTGGGGGGAGAATGAGCAGTTCTTC.

This chain links TRBV5-5 with TRBJ1-1, with D possibly TRBD1 on 6 matching bases. The CDR3 consists of 18 residues. From germline, CDR1 is SGHKS and CDR2 YYEKEE (reference sequence). With 0 bases removed from V and 1 base from J, the gap between germline ends came to 19 bases. CDR3 DNA sequence: TGTGCCAGCAGCTTGGGCGGGGGGCAGGGACTTTCGAACACTGAAGCTTTCTTT. Protein: CASSLGGGQGLSNTEAFF.

V usage is TRBV5-1 and J usage is TRBJ2-5, with 12 bases matching TRBD2. CDR1 is SGHRS, CDR2 YFSETQ, per germline. The CDR3 has 15 residues. J lost 5 bases, V lost 1 base, and 3 bases had no gene match. In DNA, the CDR3 is TGCGCCAGCAGCTTGTCTAGCGGGAGGGGTGAGACCCAGTACTTC. Its translation: CASSLSSGRGETQYF.

The rearrangement links TRBV4-1 to TRBJ2-5, with TRBD1 matching 7 bases. The CDR3 runs to 16 residues. J lost 2 bases, V lost 2 bases, and 8 bases had no gene match. Germline V gene sequence: CDR1 MGHRA, CDR2 YSYEKL. For the CDR3, the DNA is TGCGCCAGCAGCCAAAGACCGAGGGACAGACAAGAGACCCAGTACTTC. It yields the protein CASSQRPRDRQETQYF.

This sequence joins TRBV2 and TRBJ1-2; the D gene is possibly TRBD1 (6 bases). Between the trimmed V and J ends, which lost 1 base and 4 bases, there was a span of 13 bases. The CDR3 has 15 amino acids. CDR1 is SNHLY and CDR2 is FYNNEI in the germline V gene. CDR3 nucleotide sequence: TGTGCCAGCAGTGAAGACAGGGCCCCCCTCTATGGCTACACCTTC. Residues: CASSEDRAPLYGYTF.

CDR3 in amino acids: CASSDPGQGSYNEQFF. CDR3 in DNA: TGTGCCAGTAGTGATCCGGGACAGGGTAGCTACAATGAGCAGTTCTTC. The chain combines TRBV19 with TRBJ2-1; 9 positions match TRBD1. Germline loops: CDR1 LNHDA, CDR2 SQIVND (reference sequence). The CDR3 runs 16 residues. The junction had 8 bases not matched to a gene; V was cut back by 5 bases and J by 3 bases.

V gene TRBV19 combines with J gene TRBJ2-7; no reliable D call. With 1 base removed from V and 0 bases from J, the gap between germline ends came to 7 bases. The CDR3 consists of 14 residues. Germline V gives CDR1 LNHDA, CDR2 SQIVND (reference sequence). In DNA form, the CDR3 reads TGTGCCAGTAGTATAGGCGGCAGCTCCTACGAGCAGTACTTC. This encodes CASSIGGSSYEQYF.

The chain carries TRBV2 and TRBJ1-1; TRBD1 matches 8 bases. CDR1 and CDR2 from the germline V gene are SNHLY and FYNNEI. The CDR3 totals 14 residues. After removal of 5 bases from V and 4 bases from J, the junction contained 6 bases not matched to a gene. CDR3 sequence reads: CASSQGARFTEAFF. DNA for the CDR3: TGTGCCAGCAGTCAGGGGGCTCGTTTCACTGAAGCTTTCTTT.

The gene calls are TRBV27 and TRBJ2-3, with D possibly TRBD2 on 7 matching bases. V was cut by 4 bases and J by 2 bases, with 16 bases left in between. The CDR3 contains 16 residues. CDR1 is MNHEY and CDR2 is SMNVEV in the germline V gene (reference sequence). The CDR3 spells CASSYFGGLITDTQYF. The CDR3 DNA follows: TGTGCCAGCAGTTACTTCGGGGGGCTTATCACAGATACGCAGTATTTT.

The rearrangement uses TRBV15 and TRBJ1-3; no firm D call. The V end lost 5 bases, the J end lost 0 bases, and 5 bases lay between the germline ends. CDR1 and CDR2 from the germline V gene are LNHNV and YYDKDF (reference sequence). This CDR3 has 13 residues. The CDR3 loop reads CATSFSSGNTIYF. Here the CDR3 DNA reads TGTGCCACCAGCTTCAGCTCTGGAAACACCATATATTTT. Drawing the rest from reference TRBV15 and TRBJ1-3, the complete variable domain is DAMVIQNPRYQVTQFGKPVTLSCSQTLNHNVMYWYQQKSSQAPKLLFHYYDKDFNNEADTPDNFQSRRPNTSFCFLDIRSPGLGDTAMYLCATSFSSGNTIYFGEGSWLTVV.

This clone has ten or more counts. The chain uses TRBV10-2 and TRBJ1-1; tentatively, D is TRBD1 (5 bases). Germline CDR1 and CDR2: WSHSY and SAAADI. The V end was cut by 5 bases, the J end by 1 base, with 11 bases between. The CDR3 length is 14 residues. CDR3 DNA sequence: TGCGCCAGCAGTTTATCAACAGGGAACACTGAAGCTTTCTTT. As protein: CASSLSTGNTEAFF.

The CDR3 spells CASSLTGSGRAGELFF. For the CDR3, the DNA is TGTGCCAGCAGCCTTACCGGCAGCGGGAGGGCCGGGGAGCTGTTTTTT. The V and J genes are TRBV28 and TRBJ2-2, with 10 nucleotides matching TRBD2. V lost 6 bases, J lost 6 bases, and 10 bases stayed unmatched. The germline gives CDR1 MDHEN, CDR2 SYDVKM. The CDR3 totals 16 residues.

The CDR3 loop is CASSQALPDRGNSPLHF. For the CDR3, the DNA is TGCGCCAGCAGCCAAGCTCTCCCGGACAGGGGTAATTCACCCCTCCACTTT. The chain has TRBV4-3 and TRBJ1-6; 9 bases align to TRBD1. From germline, CDR1 is LGHNA and CDR2 YSLEER. V trimming: 1 base; J trimming: 6 bases; junction bases outside the gene matches: 7. This CDR3 is 17 amino acids long.